These 14 T cell receptor beta chains were sequenced from one sample in a study of T cells after yellow fever vaccination. TCRdb reanalysed the 5' RACE reads using MiXCR and keeps one entry per CDR3 protein. This repertoire shows some 80,000 distinct CDR3 sequences, roughly 15% found once; its top ten account for around 23%. Sequencing was performed on CD8+ T cells not binding an NS4B(214-222) dextramer, sorted from PBMCs, taken about 21 days after the first yellow fever vaccination. These receptors were taken from a man between 18 and 35 years old who received the YFV17D yellow fever vaccine.

The chain's CDR3 is CASMTSSYEQYV. The CDR3 nucleotides are TGTGCCAGCATGACTAGCAGCTACGAGCAGTACGTC. This sequence joins TRBV6-1 and TRBJ2-7; 7 nucleotides align to TRBD2. The CDR3 has 12 residues. J was trimmed by 3 bases and V by 7 bases; bases with no gene match: 3. The V gene's germline CDR1 is MNHNS and CDR2 SASEGT.

The chain links TRBV6-5 to TRBJ2-7; D ambiguous. Trimming took off 0 bases at V and 5 bases at J, with 8 bases between the two ends. CDR3 length: 13 amino acids. Germline loops: CDR1 MNHEY, CDR2 SVGAGI. The CDR3: CASSYSEYDEQYV. DNA of the CDR3: TGTGCCAGCAGTTACTCCGAGTACGACGAGCAGTACGTC.

This clonotype was seen only a few times. The CDR3 sequence is CASSQVGNEQFF. The CDR3, as DNA: TGCGCCAGCAGCCAGGTTGGGAATGAGCAGTTCTTC. The V and J genes are TRBV4-1 and TRBJ2-1; D gene ambiguous. V was clipped by 3 bases and J by 7 bases, with 7 bases between them. The CDR3 runs 12 residues. From germline, CDR1 is MGHRA and CDR2 YSYEKL.

This clonotype is judged large. V usage is TRBV13 and J usage is TRBJ1-1; D is undetermined. From germline, CDR1 is PRHDT and CDR2 FYEKMQ (reference sequence). The CDR3 is made up of 14 amino acids. V was shortened by 0 bases and J by 13 bases, with 18 bases between the two germline ends. CDR3: CASSLGLMRRVDFF. The CDR3 nucleotides read TGTGCCAGCAGCTTAGGCCTAATGAGGAGGGTCGATTTCTTT.

The V call is TRBV6-5, the J call TRBJ2-1; maybe TRBD2 (5 bases). This CDR3 is built from 13 residues. V was shortened by 4 bases and J by 7 bases, with 11 bases between the two germline ends. The germline gives CDR1 MNHEY, CDR2 SVGAGI. The CDR3 nucleotides are TGTGCCAGCAGTTCTCGGGCGGGTAATGAGCAGTTCTTC. This translates into CASSSRAGNEQFF.

This clonotype was counted only a few times. The chain employs TRBV5-1 and TRBJ2-7, with TRBD1 as a possible D gene (6 bases). V was trimmed by 0 bases and J by 3 bases, leaving 10 bases between them. The CDR3 length is 14 residues. Germline V gives CDR1 SGHRS, CDR2 YFSETQ. The CDR3 DNA follows: TGCGCCAGCAGCTTGGACCAGGGGCGCTACGAGCAGTACTTC. Translated: CASSLDQGRYEQYF.

This clonotype was picked up many times. The rearrangement links TRBV7-9 to TRBJ2-1; 10 positions match TRBD1. CDR3 length: 15 amino acids. V was clipped by 6 bases and J by 5 bases; unmatched bases: 7. Per the germline V gene, CDR1 is SEHNR and CDR2 is FQNEAQ (reference sequence). CDR3 coding DNA: TGTGCCAGCAGTTGGACAGGGGGTACCAACAATGAGCAGTTCTTC. Protein: CASSWTGGTNNEQFF. The variable domain in full, with the rest retrieved from reference TRBV7-9 and TRBJ2-1, is DTGVSQNPRHKITKRGQNVTFRCDPISEHNRLYWYRQTLGQGPEFLTYFQNEAQLEKSRLLSDRFSAERPKGSFSTLEIQRTEQGDSAMYLCASSWTGGTNNEQFFGPGTRLTVL.

This clonotype has a handful of counts. This sequence joins TRBV9 and TRBJ2-7; 11 bases line up with TRBD2. V lost 4 bases, J lost 4 bases, and 7 bases stayed unmatched. This CDR3 has 15 amino acids. Germline CDR1 SGDLS, CDR2 YYNGEE. The DNA of the CDR3 is TGTGCCAGCAGCCCTGCCGGGACTAGCGGTTACGAGCAGTACTTC. Translation: CASSPAGTSGYEQYF.

This clonotype was seen a few times. The chain carries TRBV7-9 and TRBJ1-2; D not resolved. The length of the CDR3 is 13 residues. Germline CDR1 SEHNR, CDR2 FQNEAQ (reference sequence). V lost 4 bases to trimming and J lost 0 bases, with 6 bases between them. Here the CDR3 reads CASSSGTNYGYTF. The CDR3 DNA follows: TGTGCCAGCAGCTCGGGTACTAACTATGGCTACACCTTC.

The rearrangement uses TRBV5-1 and TRBJ2-3; 12 bases are shared with TRBD2. Germline V lookup: CDR1 SGHRS, CDR2 YFSETQ. This CDR3 contains 15 residues. V was clipped by 0 bases and J by 6 bases; unmatched bases: 2. CDR3 amino acids: CASSLEGLAGDTQYF. CDR3 coding DNA: TGCGCCAGCAGCTTGGAGGGACTAGCGGGCGATACGCAGTATTTT.

This clonotype has a handful of counts. The rearrangement uses TRBV11-2 and TRBJ2-2; 10 positions agree with TRBD2. V gave up 5 bases and J gave up 5 bases; unmatched junction bases: 8. The CDR3 runs 16 residues. Germline V CDR1 and CDR2: SGHAT, FQNNGV. CDR3 coding DNA: TGTGCCAGCAGCCGACCTAGCGGGGGTATAACCGGGGAGCTGTTTTTT. Protein: CASSRPSGGITGELFF.

This clonotype occurred a few times. The chain has TRBV7-9 and TRBJ1-4; D is unclear. Per the germline V gene, CDR1 is SEHNR and CDR2 is FQNEAQ (reference sequence). The CDR3 has 11 residues. Trimming cost V 4 bases and J 11 bases, with 8 bases left between them. CDR3 residues: CASSSQGKLFF. The DNA of the CDR3 is TGTGCCAGCAGCTCTCAAGGGAAACTGTTTTTT.

This clonotype was counted ten times or more. V is TRBV4-2 and J is TRBJ2-2; a possible D gene is TRBD2 (6 bases). The CDR3 extends over 15 amino acids. V was shortened by 4 bases and J by 3 bases, with 12 bases between the two germline ends. Germline values: CDR1 LGHNA, CDR2 YNFKEQ. This CDR3 is CASSRGTPYTGELFF. CDR3 sequence (DNA): TGTGCCAGCAGCCGCGGGACTCCCTACACCGGGGAGCTGTTTTTT.

In this sample, this clonotype turned up many times. This sequence joins TRBV19 and TRBJ2-1; 8 positions agree with TRBD1. The CDR3 contains 13 residues. Germline V gene data show CDR1 as LNHDA and CDR2 as SQIVND (reference sequence). V lost 10 bases and J lost 9; bases outside the gene matches: 11. CDR3 sequence: CATRTGYIGEQFF. CDR3 in DNA: TGTGCCACTCGGACAGGGTATATTGGTGAGCAGTTCTTC.